The 31 T cell receptor beta chains below all came from one sample that was sequenced in a study of OX40 agonist ivuxolimab in advanced cancers. Assay: immunoSEQ multiplex PCR; the TCRdb copy retains only in-frame clones and omits some. The sample includes 75,000 to 90,000 clones, almost 95% of them seen just once. Sequenced material: CD4+ or CD8+ T cells sorted from blood, taken in a trial of the OX40 agonist ivuxolimab. The receptors originated from an adult with an advanced solid tumor such as melanoma, head and neck, liver or kidney cancer.

The chain recombines TRBV7-6 with TRBJ2-1, with D perhaps assigned TRBD1 or TRBD2 (6 bases each). V was shortened by 1 base and J by 9 bases, with 13 bases between the two germline ends. CDR1 SGHVS and CDR2 FNYEAQ come from the germline V gene. The CDR3 has 14 amino acids. The CDR3 reads CASSLGGGTGEQFF. CDR3 coding DNA: TGTGCCAGCAGCTTAGGAGGGGGGACGGGTGAGCAGTTCTTC.

V gene TRBV19 combines with J gene TRBJ1-5, with 12 positions matching TRBD1. Germline trimming cut 4 bases from V and 6 bases from J; bases unmatched to any gene: 10. The V gene's germline CDR1 is LNHDA and CDR2 SQIVND (reference sequence). CDR3 length: 17 amino acids. The CDR3 loop is CASSTRDRGRWGQPQHF. CDR3 bases: TGTGCCAGTAGTACCCGGGACAGGGGGCGCTGGGGTCAGCCCCAGCATTTT.

CDR3 nucleotide sequence: TGTGCCATCAGTGAAACCGGGACGGCTAAATACAATGAGCAGTTCTTC. Translated, it gives CAISETGTAKYNEQFF. The rearrangement joins TRBV10-3 to TRBJ2-1, with D perhaps assigned TRBD1 or TRBD2 (5 bases each). CDR1 ENHRY and CDR2 SYGVKD come from the germline V gene. The ends were cut back, 3 bases at V and 4 bases at J, with 16 bases in the middle. The CDR3 is 16 amino acids.

The rearrangement uses TRBV4-2 and TRBJ1-2; D is undetermined. V lost 0 bases, J lost 4 bases, and 15 bases lay in between. The CDR3 loop spans 16 amino acids. CDR1 and CDR2 (germline): LGHNA, YNFKEQ. The CDR3 DNA reads as TGTGCCAGCAGCCAAGATGGTAGGGAGTTGGCCTATGGCTACACCTTC. Translating it yields CASSQDGRELAYGYTF.

The V gene is TRBV23-1, the J gene TRBJ1-3, with 10 nucleotides matching TRBD1. TRBV23-1 is noted as an ORF with a role that remains uncertain. The CDR3 has 17 residues. V lost 4 bases, J lost 0 bases, and 6 bases stayed unmatched. Here the CDR3 reads CASSLRTGGNSGNTIYF. The CDR3 nucleotides read TGCGCCAGCAGTCTCCGGACAGGGGGAAACTCTGGAAACACCATATATTTT.

The chain couples TRBV19 to TRBJ1-3; D possibly corresponds to TRBD1 (5 bases). V was cut by 5 bases and J by 0 bases, with 14 bases left in between. Germline loops: CDR1 LNHDA, CDR2 SQIVND (reference sequence). This CDR3 is 16 amino acids long. The CDR3 sequence is CASSPGDFFSGNTIYF. In DNA form, the CDR3 reads TGTGCCAGTAGTCCGGGGGACTTTTTCTCTGGAAACACCATATATTTT. The entire variable domain, with the rest obtained from reference TRBV19 and TRBJ1-3, is as follows: DGGITQSPKYLFRKEGQNVTLSCEQNLNHDAMYWYRQDPGQGLRLIYYSQIVNDFQKGDIAEGYSVSREKKESFPLTVTSAQKNPTAFYLCASSPGDFFSGNTIYFGEGSWLTVV.

This rearrangement joins TRBV7-2 to TRBJ1-5, with D possibly TRBD1 on 6 matching bases. The CDR3 consists of 14 residues. Between the trimmed V and J ends, which lost 6 bases and 3 bases, there was a span of 12 bases. CDR1 and CDR2 (germline): SGHTA, FQGNSA. The CDR3 bases are TGTGCCAGCAGTCAGGGGCGGAACAATCAGCCCCAGCATTTT. Its translation: CASSQGRNNQPQHF.

This clone has only one observation. V and J are TRBV5-1 and TRBJ2-7, with unresolved D. Germline assignment: CDR1 SGHRS and CDR2 YFSETQ. This CDR3 comprises 16 residues. The V gene lost 4 bases and the J gene lost 3 bases, with 20 bases spanning the gap. CDR3 amino acids: CASSPPPASLGYEQYF. The CDR3 DNA follows: TGCGCCAGCAGCCCCCCCCCGGCATCGCTCGGCTACGAGCAGTACTTC.

The chain couples TRBV28 to TRBJ2-5; TRBD2 matches 9 bases. CDR3 length: 13 residues. V trimming: 6 bases; J trimming: 5 bases; junction bases outside the gene matches: 4. Germline loops: CDR1 MDHEN, CDR2 SYDVKM. The CDR3 region has the DNA TGTGCCAGCAGGTTAGCGGGAGTTGAGACCCAGTACTTC. Translated: CASRLAGVETQYF. Variable domain in full (rest from reference TRBV28 and TRBJ2-5): DVKVTQSSRYLVKRTGEKVFLECVQDMDHENMFWYRQDPGLGLRLIYFSYDVKMKEKGDIPEGYSVSREKKERFSLILESASTNQTSMYLCASRLAGVETQYFGPGTRLLVL.

The chain is built from TRBV7-8 and TRBJ1-1; no clear D gene. In germline, CDR1 is SGHVS, CDR2 FQNEAQ. Trimming took off 2 bases at V and 10 bases at J, with 14 bases between the two ends. This CDR3 comprises 13 residues. The CDR3 reads CASSLSRSPGAFF. The CDR3 nucleotides read TGTGCCAGCAGCTTATCCCGAAGCCCCGGAGCTTTCTTT. The variable domain in full, completed from reference TRBV7-8 and TRBJ1-1, reads GAGVSQSPRYKVAKRGQDVALRCDPISGHVSLFWYQQALGQGPEFLTYFQNEAQLDKSGLPSDRFFAERPEGSVSTLKIQRTQQEDSAVYLCASSLSRSPGAFFGQGTRLTVV.

V and J are TRBV27 and TRBJ1-2; unclear D gene. This CDR3 region has 14 residues. Per the germline V gene, CDR1 is MNHEY and CDR2 is SMNVEV (reference sequence). The germline V and J ends were trimmed by 0 bases and 1 base, with 6 bases remaining between them. CDR3 amino acids: CASSLSPHNYGYTF. DNA for the CDR3: TGTGCCAGCAGTTTATCACCACATAACTATGGCTACACCTTC.

The chain uses TRBV11-2 and TRBJ2-3; 10 nucleotides match TRBD2. The CDR3 covers 18 residues. Germline V lookup: CDR1 SGHAT, CDR2 FQNNGV. V trimming: 1 base; J trimming: 10 bases; junction bases outside the gene matches: 17. Here the CDR3 DNA reads TGTGCCAGCAGCTTAGTGGCGCCTAGCGGGGGTCCCGTCAAGGCGCAGTATTTT. It translates to CASSLVAPSGGPVKAQYF.

This clone appeared once. The rearrangement uses TRBV2 and TRBJ1-1; the D gene is possibly TRBD1 (5 bases). The CDR3 sequence is 15 residues long. The germline V gene encodes CDR1 SNHLY and CDR2 FYNNEI. V shed 2 bases and J shed 0 bases, with 10 bases lying between them. The DNA for the CDR3 is TGTGCCAGCAGTGAAAGACAGCTAATGAACACTGAAGCTTTCTTT. Its translation: CASSERQLMNTEAFF.

The chain combines TRBV6-5 with TRBJ2-1; D unresolved. The CDR3 consists of 15 residues. With 0 bases removed from V and 6 bases from J, the gap between germline ends came to 12 bases. Per germline, CDR1 MNHEY and CDR2 SVGAGI. CDR3 nucleotides: TGTGCCAGCAGTTACTCGGGCGGAGACTCCAATGAGCAGTTCTTC. Translated, it gives CASSYSGGDSNEQFF.

The chain uses TRBV27 and TRBJ1-1; TRBD1 matches at 9 bases. Germline V gene lookup returns CDR1 MNHEY and CDR2 SMNVEV (reference sequence). This CDR3 comprises 18 residues. V was clipped by 6 bases and J by 0 bases; unmatched bases: 14. This CDR3 reads CASSYRGRGITMNTEAFF. The CDR3 coding sequence is TGTGCCAGCAGCTACAGGGGGCGAGGGATTACCATGAACACTGAAGCTTTCTTT.

The sample holds one count of this clone. Different DNA sequences within this sample yield the same CDR3. The V call is TRBV18, the J call TRBJ1-5; tentative D call: TRBD1 (6 bases). This CDR3 contains 14 residues. Trimming pared 6 bases from V and 7 bases from J, leaving 16 bases between. Germline V gene lookup returns CDR1 KGHSH and CDR2 LQKENI. CDR3 protein: CASSPLAGAQPQHF. The DNA of the CDR3 is TGTGCCAGCTCCCCCCTAGCAGGGGCCCAGCCCCAGCATTTT.

J is TRBJ2-7 and V is TRBV6-6; no firm D call. Germline V gives CDR1 MNHNY, CDR2 SVGAGI (reference sequence). V was pared by 1 base and J by 7 bases, with 11 bases between. The CDR3 is 13 residues long. CDR3 sequence (DNA): TGTGCCAGCAGTTACTTCGGTTTTGGGGAGCAGTACTTC. This sequence encodes CASSYFGFGEQYF.

The J gene is TRBJ1-2, the V gene TRBV11-2; no clear D gene. This CDR3 has 14 amino acids. V gave up 3 bases and J gave up 7 bases, with 15 bases separating them. The germline CDR1 and CDR2 sequences are SGHAT and FQNNGV. CDR3 coding DNA: TGTGCCAGCAGCTTTTTTGCCAAGCGGGGTGGCTACACCTTC. Translating gives CASSFFAKRGGYTF.

This chain joins TRBV11-2 and TRBJ1-3, with D hard to call. The CDR3 runs to 14 residues. Germline V gene data show CDR1 as SGHAT and CDR2 as FQNNGV. The V and J ends lost 4 bases and 4 bases respectively, with 11 bases between them. The CDR3 nucleotides read TGTGCCAGCAGCTCCACGAGGGAGGGAAACACCATATATTTT. It yields the protein CASSSTREGNTIYF.

The rearrangement uses TRBV5-1 and TRBJ1-1; D may be TRBD1 (5 bases). Germline loops: CDR1 SGHRS, CDR2 YFSETQ. The CDR3 has 13 residues. The V gene lost 4 bases and the J gene lost 4 bases, with 11 bases spanning the gap. CDR3 nucleotide sequence: TGCGCCAGCAGCCCCGGGGGTAGCACTGAAGCTTTCTTT. Translating it yields CASSPGGSTEAFF.

The chain couples TRBV4-1 to TRBJ1-3; D remains unclear. Trimming removed 1 base at V and 0 bases at J, with 16 bases between. The germline CDR1 and CDR2 sequences are MGHRA and YSYEKL. The CDR3 is 18 residues long. The CDR3 loop is CASSQVGTASISGNTIYF. The CDR3 region has the DNA TGCGCCAGCAGCCAAGTGGGTACGGCTAGTATCTCTGGAAACACCATATATTTT.

This clone is a singleton in its sample. The chain is built from TRBV10-1 and TRBJ2-3, with TRBD2 as a possible D gene (6 bases). The V end was cut by 7 bases, the J end by 0 bases, with 8 bases between. The CDR3 has 13 residues. Germline V gives CDR1 WNHNN, CDR2 SYGVQD (reference sequence). The CDR3: CASIADSTDTQYF. The CDR3 nucleotides read TGCGCCAGCATAGCGGATAGCACAGATACGCAGTATTTT.

The genes are TRBV5-4 and TRBJ2-5, with 7 bases fitting TRBD2. There are 14 residues in the CDR3. Per germline, CDR1 SGHNT and CDR2 YYREEE (reference sequence). Trimming took 6 bases from V and 2 from J; bases not matched to a gene: 7. Here the CDR3 reads CASTRGGPQETQYF. The DNA of the CDR3 is TGTGCCAGCACCCGCGGGGGTCCGCAAGAGACCCAGTACTTC.

The rearrangement uses TRBV6-5 and TRBJ1-1; TRBD1 agrees at 10 bases. J was trimmed by 8 bases and V by 4 bases; bases with no gene match: 7. This CDR3 has 14 amino acids. Germline lookup yields CDR1 MNHEY and CDR2 SVGAGI. CDR3 amino acids: CASSSDRGRTEAFF. CDR3 nucleotide sequence: TGTGCCAGCAGTTCCGACAGGGGGCGGACAGAAGCTTTCTTT.

The chain couples TRBV27 to TRBJ1-1; 7 bases fit TRBD1. Germline lookup yields CDR1 MNHEY and CDR2 SMNVEV (reference sequence). The V gene end was trimmed by 6 bases and the J gene end by 2 bases; junction bases not matched to a gene: 9. The CDR3 length is 15 residues. The CDR3 DNA follows: TGTGCCAGCAGATGGGGACAGCAGCCCAACACTGAAGCTTTCTTT. It encodes CASRWGQQPNTEAFF.

The rearrangement uses TRBV19 and TRBJ2-3, with unresolved D. The CDR3 is made up of 14 amino acids. The germline V and J ends were trimmed by 7 bases and 0 bases, with 11 bases remaining between them. The V gene's germline CDR1 is LNHDA and CDR2 SQIVND (reference sequence). The CDR3 DNA is TGTGCCAGTACAAAGAGACTCAGCACAGATACGCAGTATTTT. Its translation is CASTKRLSTDTQYF.

The chain recombines TRBV28 with TRBJ2-7; 7 bases match TRBD1. CDR3 length equals 13 residues. Germline V gene lookup returns CDR1 MDHEN and CDR2 SYDVKM. V was pared by 11 bases and J by 6 bases, with 13 bases of the junction left unmatched. The DNA for the CDR3 is TGTGCCGTGGATTTAACAGGGGACGGCGAGCAGTACTTC. Translated, it gives CAVDLTGDGEQYF. Full variable domain (remainder filled in from reference TRBV28 and TRBJ2-7): DVKVTQSSRYLVKRTGEKVFLECVQDMDHENMFWYRQDPGLGLRLIYFSYDVKMKEKGDIPEGYSVSREKKERFSLILESASTNQTSMYLCAVDLTGDGEQYFGPGTRLTVT.

The chain has TRBV7-8 and TRBJ2-6; no firm D call. V was shortened by 5 bases and J by 0 bases, with 8 bases between the two germline ends. Germline loops: CDR1 SGHVS, CDR2 FQNEAQ. The CDR3 sequence is 15 residues long. CDR3 DNA sequence: TGTGCCAGCAGCCCCCTTAACTCTGGGGCCAACGTCCTGACTTTC. Translation: CASSPLNSGANVLTF.

V gene TRBV6-1 combines with J gene TRBJ2-7; the D is unclear. Trimming removed 7 bases at V and 0 bases at J, with 10 bases between. In germline, CDR1 is MNHNS, CDR2 SASEGT. This CDR3 spans 13 amino acids. CDR3 DNA sequence: TGTGCCAGCATAGATTTGAGCTCCTACGAGCAGTACTTC. It codes for CASIDLSSYEQYF.

CDR3 loop: CAWSSSGGNSPLHF. DNA for the CDR3: TGTGCCTGGAGTTCGTCAGGTGGGAATTCACCCCTCCACTTT. This chain uses TRBV30 with TRBJ1-6; unclear D gene. The CDR3 loop spans 14 amino acids. Germline V gives CDR1 GTSNPN, CDR2 SVGIG (reference sequence). Trimming removed 2 bases from V and 7 bases from J, with 12 bases in between.

The rearrangement joins TRBV10-3 to TRBJ2-7, with D maybe TRBD2 (6 bases). Between the trimmed V and J ends, which lost 8 bases and 3 bases, there was a span of 20 bases. The germline V gene has CDR1 ENHRY and CDR2 SYGVKD. This CDR3 contains 15 residues. CDR3 in amino acids: CAIVKTRVGGYEQYF. The CDR3 DNA reads TGTGCCATCGTTAAAACCCGGGTGGGGGGCTACGAGCAGTACTTC.